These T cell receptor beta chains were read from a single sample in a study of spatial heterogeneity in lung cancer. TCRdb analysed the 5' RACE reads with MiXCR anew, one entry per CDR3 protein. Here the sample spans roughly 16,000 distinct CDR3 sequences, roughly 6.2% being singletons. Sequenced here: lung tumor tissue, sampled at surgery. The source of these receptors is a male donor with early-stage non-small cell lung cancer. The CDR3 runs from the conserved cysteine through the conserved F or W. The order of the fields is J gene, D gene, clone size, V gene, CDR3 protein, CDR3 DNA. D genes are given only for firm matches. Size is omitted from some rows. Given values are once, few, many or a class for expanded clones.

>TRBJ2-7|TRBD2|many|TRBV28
CASRTLAGGTYEQYF
TGTGCCAGCAGGACACTAGCGGGAGGAACCTACGAGCAGTACTTC
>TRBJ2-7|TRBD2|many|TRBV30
CAWKAGGTSSYEQYF
TGTGCCTGGAAAGCGGGAGGAACGAGCTCCTACGAGCAGTACTTC
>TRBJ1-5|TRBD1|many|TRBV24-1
CATSGGQASNQPQHF
TGTGCCACCAGTGGGGGACAGGCGAGTAATCAGCCCCAGCATTTT
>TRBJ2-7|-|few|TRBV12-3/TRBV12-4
CASSPRSKTYEQYF
TGTGCCAGCAGCCCCAGGTCAAAGACCTACGAGCAGTACTTC
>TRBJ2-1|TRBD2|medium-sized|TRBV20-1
CSRGSSYNEQFF
TGCAGTCGCGGGAGTTCCTACAATGAGCAGTTCTTC
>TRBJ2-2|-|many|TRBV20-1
CSARGTGELFF
TGCAGTGCTAGGGGCACCGGGGAGCTGTTTTTT
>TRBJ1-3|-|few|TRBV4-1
CASSQDRVSSGNTIYF
TGCGCCAGCAGCCAAGATCGGGTCTCCTCTGGAAACACCATATATTTT
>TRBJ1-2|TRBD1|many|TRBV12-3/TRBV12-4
CASSPFRQGPNGYTF
TGTGCCAGCAGTCCCTTTCGACAGGGTCCTAATGGCTACACCTTC
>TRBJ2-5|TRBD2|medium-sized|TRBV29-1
CSVSSGEETQYF
TGCAGCGTTTCTAGCGGGGAAGAGACCCAGTACTTC
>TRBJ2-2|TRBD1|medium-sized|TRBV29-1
CSGGQGATGELFF
TGCAGCGGTGGACAGGGGGCCACCGGGGAGCTGTTTTTT
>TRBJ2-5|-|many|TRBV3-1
CASSQAWQGGETQYF
TGTGCCAGCAGCCAAGCCTGGCAGGGGGGGGAGACCCAGTACTTC
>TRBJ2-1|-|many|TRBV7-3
CASSPSGGTNEQFF
TGTGCCAGCAGCCCCAGTGGGGGGACCAATGAGCAGTTCTTC
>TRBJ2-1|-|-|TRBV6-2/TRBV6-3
CASSPDRVSYNEQFF
TGTGCCAGCAGTCCCGACAGAGTCTCCTACAATGAGCAGTTCTTC
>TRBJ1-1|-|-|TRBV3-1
CASSQSTNTEAFF
TGTGCCAGCAGCCAATCTACTAACACTGAAGCTTTCTTT
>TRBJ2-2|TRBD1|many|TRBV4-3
CASSQGRTGYVVSNTGELFF
TGCGCCAGCAGCCAAGGGAGGACAGGGTACGTTGTATCGAACACCGGGGAGCTGTTTTTT
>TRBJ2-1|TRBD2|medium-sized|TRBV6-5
CASSRPPRTSGRDEQFF
TGTGCCAGCAGCCGTCCTCCACGGACTAGCGGGAGGGATGAGCAGTTCTTC
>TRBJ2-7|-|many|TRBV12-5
CASGSGPEQYF
TGTGCTAGTGGTTCAGGGCCCGAGCAGTACTTC
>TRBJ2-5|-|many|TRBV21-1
CASRSAGEETQYF
TGTGCCAGCAGGAGTGCAGGGGAGGAAACCCAGTACTTC
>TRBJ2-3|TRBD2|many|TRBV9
CASSASAGTSGRGVTDTQYF
TGTGCCAGCAGCGCATCAGCCGGGACTAGCGGGAGAGGAGTCACAGATACGCAGTATTTT
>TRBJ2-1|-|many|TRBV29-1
CSAPRRGPYNEQFF
TGCAGCGCTCCGCGGCGGGGGCCCTACAATGAGCAGTTCTTC
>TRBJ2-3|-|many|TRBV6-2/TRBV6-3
CASSSHRGTNQYF
TGTGCCAGCAGCTCACATCGCGGGACAAATCAGTATTTT
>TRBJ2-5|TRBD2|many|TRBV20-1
CSAQLAGVQETQYF
TGCAGTGCTCAACTAGCGGGAGTTCAAGAGACCCAGTACTTC
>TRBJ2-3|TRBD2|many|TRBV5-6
CASSFPAGGLGTQYF
TGTGCCAGCAGCTTCCCAGCGGGGGGGCTAGGTACGCAGTATTTT
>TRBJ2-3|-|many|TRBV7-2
CASSLEGGGFTDTQYF
TGTGCCAGCAGCTTAGAAGGGGGAGGGTTCACAGATACGCAGTATTTT
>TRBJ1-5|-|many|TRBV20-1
CSAREGDRNNQPQHF
TGCAGTGCTAGAGAGGGAGACAGGAATAATCAGCCCCAGCATTTT
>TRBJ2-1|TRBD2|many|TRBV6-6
CASSQGGSSYNEQFF
TGTGCCAGCTCGCAGGGAGGGAGCTCCTACAATGAGCAGTTCTTC
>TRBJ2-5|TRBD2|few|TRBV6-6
CASSYALAGVEGETQYF
TGTGCCAGCAGTTATGCGCTAGCGGGAGTAGAAGGAGAGACCCAGTACTTC
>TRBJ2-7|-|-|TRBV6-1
CASSLEKGSYEQYF
TGTGCCAGCTCCCTTGAGAAGGGTTCCTACGAGCAGTACTTC
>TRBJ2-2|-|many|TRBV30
CAWSPGFTGELFF
TGTGCCTGGAGCCCAGGGTTCACCGGGGAGCTGTTTTTT
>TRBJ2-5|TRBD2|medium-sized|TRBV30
CAWSTSVQETQYF
TGTGCCTGGAGCACTAGCGTACAAGAGACCCAGTACTTC
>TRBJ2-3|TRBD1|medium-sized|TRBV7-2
CASSSRQGAGDTQYF
TGTGCCAGCAGCTCCCGACAGGGGGCGGGGGATACGCAGTATTTT
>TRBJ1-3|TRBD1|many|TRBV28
CASSPWTGVSGNTIYF
TGTGCCAGCAGTCCATGGACAGGGGTCTCTGGAAACACCATATATTTT
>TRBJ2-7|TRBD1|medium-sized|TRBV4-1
CASSRAQGAGYEQYF
TGCGCCAGCAGCCGAGCACAGGGGGCTGGGTACGAGCAGTACTTC
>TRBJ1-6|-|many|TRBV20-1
CSAGGSSLHNSPLHF
TGCAGTGCTGGAGGCTCTTCCCTCCATAATTCACCCCTCCACTTT
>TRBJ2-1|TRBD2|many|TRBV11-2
CASSLMGRLAGYNEQFF
TGTGCCAGCAGCTTAATGGGAAGACTAGCGGGGTACAATGAGCAGTTCTTC
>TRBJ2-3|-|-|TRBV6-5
CASSPRVPTDTQYF
TGTGCCAGCAGTCCCAGGGTGCCCACAGATACGCAGTATTTT
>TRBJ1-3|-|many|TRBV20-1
CSARGHPGNTIYF
TGCAGTGCTAGGGGACACCCTGGAAACACCATATATTTT
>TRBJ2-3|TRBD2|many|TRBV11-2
CASSSKRGRTDTQYF
TGTGCCAGCAGCTCAAAGCGGGGCCGCACAGATACGCAGTATTTT
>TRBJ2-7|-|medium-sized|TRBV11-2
CASRGTDTYEQYF
TGTGCCAGCCGAGGGACGGATACCTACGAGCAGTACTTC
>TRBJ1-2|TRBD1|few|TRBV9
CASSPPGQGGYGYTF
TGTGCCAGCAGCCCACCGGGACAGGGCGGATATGGCTACACCTTC
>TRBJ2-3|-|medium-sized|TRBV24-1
CATSGRDGTDTQYF
TGTGCCACCAGTGGCCGGGACGGCACAGATACGCAGTATTTT
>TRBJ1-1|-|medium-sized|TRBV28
CASSFDGLTEAFF
TGTGCCAGCAGTTTTGACGGGCTCACTGAAGCTTTCTTT
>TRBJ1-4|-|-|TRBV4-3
CASSPYKSSTNEKLFF
TGCGCCAGCAGCCCTTATAAGAGCTCAACTAATGAAAAACTGTTTTTT
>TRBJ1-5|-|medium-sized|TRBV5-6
CASSLTGELYQPQHF
TGTGCCAGCAGCTTAACTGGGGAATTGTATCAGCCCCAGCATTTT
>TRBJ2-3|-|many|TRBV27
CASSLWGNTDTQYF
TGTGCCAGCAGTTTATGGGGAAACACAGATACGCAGTATTTT
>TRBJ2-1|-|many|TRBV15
CATSPLSYNEQFF
TGTGCCACCAGTCCTCTTTCCTACAATGAGCAGTTCTTC
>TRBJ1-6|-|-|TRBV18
CASSPQAASPLHF
TGTGCCAGCTCACCACAGGCGGCTTCACCCCTCCACTTT
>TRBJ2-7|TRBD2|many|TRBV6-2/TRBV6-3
CASSYRLRAGADEQYF
TGTGCCAGCAGTTACCGTCTCCGCGCGGGAGCCGACGAGCAGTACTTC
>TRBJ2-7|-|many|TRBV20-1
CSARGPGRDYF
TGCAGTGCTAGAGGTCCAGGGCGTGATTACTTC
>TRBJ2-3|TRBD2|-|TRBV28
CASSSGTSGRGTDTQYF
TGTGCCAGCAGTTCCGGGACTAGCGGGAGAGGCACAGATACGCAGTATTTT
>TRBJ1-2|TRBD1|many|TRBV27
CASSPRTGSFYGYTF
TGTGCCAGCAGCCCGAGGACAGGAAGTTTTTATGGCTACACCTTC
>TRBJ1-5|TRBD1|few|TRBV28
CASSRQGEAQPQHF
TGTGCCAGCAGTCGACAGGGAGAGGCTCAGCCCCAGCATTTT
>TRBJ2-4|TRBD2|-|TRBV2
CASSERIAGDLAKNIQYF
TGTGCCAGCAGTGAACGTATAGCGGGGGACCTAGCCAAAAACATTCAGTACTTC
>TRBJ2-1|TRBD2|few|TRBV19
CASSMRAGAGNEQFF
TGTGCCAGTAGTATGAGAGCGGGAGCCGGCAATGAGCAGTTCTTC
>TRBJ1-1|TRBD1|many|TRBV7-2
CASRDRGPEGTEAFF
TGTGCCAGTAGGGACAGGGGGCCGGAGGGCACTGAAGCTTTCTTT
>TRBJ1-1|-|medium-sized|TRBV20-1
CSAKVYTEAFF
TGCAGTGCTAAAGTGTACACTGAAGCTTTCTTT
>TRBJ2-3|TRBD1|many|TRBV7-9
CASSAPRYRGPDTQYF
TGTGCCAGCAGCGCCCCCAGGTACAGGGGGCCAGATACGCAGTATTTT
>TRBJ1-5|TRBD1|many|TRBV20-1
CSAGRDRADQPQHF
TGCAGTGCTGGGAGGGACAGAGCAGATCAGCCCCAGCATTTT
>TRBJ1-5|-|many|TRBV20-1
CSAWESSNQPQHF
TGCAGTGCTTGGGAATCCTCCAATCAGCCCCAGCATTTT
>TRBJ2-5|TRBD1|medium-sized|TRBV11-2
CASRGSQGSQETQYF
TGTGCCAGCAGAGGCTCACAGGGGTCCCAAGAGACCCAGTACTTC